This T cell receptor beta chain was retrieved from a study of blood T cells in healthy people across ages. The CDR3 covers 16 residues. V lost 2 bases to trimming and J lost 1 base, with 11 bases between them. Germline CDR1 is SGHAT and CDR2 is FQDESV (reference sequence). This clonotype was seen a single time. Next came a second PCR, run for about 7 to 12 cycles, which used a sample-barcoded 5' primer along with a J-beta primer mix. Each CDR3 protein gets one entry after TCRdb re-called the 5' RACE reads with MiXCR. The sample lists roughly 680,000 distinct CDR3 sequences, around 48% seen once, with about a third in the top ten.

Sequencing was carried out using blood. The TCR sequence derives from a woman aged 60-75 years in good health. V gene TRBV11-1 combines with J gene TRBJ1-4, with a tentative D call TRBD1 (5 bases). This chain's CDR3 is CASSLIQGGTNEKLFF. CDR3 DNA sequence: TGTGCCAGCAGCTTAATCCAGGGAGGAACTAATGAAAAACTGTTTTTT.